This T cell receptor (beta chain) was recorded in a study of chemoradiotherapy in HPV16-positive cancers. Libraries were prepared by immunoSEQ multiplex PCR; TCRdb keeps only in-frame clonotypes and omits some of them. This sample carries nearly 4,500 clones, 55% to 75% of them seen once, and the ten largest clones take about 9%. Study observations and caveats: The functional HPV-specific definition rests on just a couple of HPV16-positive patients.

The CDR3 extends over 19 amino acids. With V trimmed by 1 base and J by 2 bases, 7 bases remained unmatched. Germline lookup yields CDR1 MDHEN and CDR2 SYDVKM. About this clone itself: The antigen is undetermined.

The sample in question was tumor tissue, obtained from a patient who underwent chemoradiotherapy. The chain carries TRBV28 and TRBJ2-1; 14 nucleotides align to TRBD2. This clonotype was sampled from a human donor with HPV-associated anogenital cancer. The CDR3 region has the DNA TGTGCCAGCAGTTTATATCCCATGGGACTAGCGGGAGCCTACAATGAGCAGTTCTTC. This codes for CASSLYPMGLAGAYNEQFF.